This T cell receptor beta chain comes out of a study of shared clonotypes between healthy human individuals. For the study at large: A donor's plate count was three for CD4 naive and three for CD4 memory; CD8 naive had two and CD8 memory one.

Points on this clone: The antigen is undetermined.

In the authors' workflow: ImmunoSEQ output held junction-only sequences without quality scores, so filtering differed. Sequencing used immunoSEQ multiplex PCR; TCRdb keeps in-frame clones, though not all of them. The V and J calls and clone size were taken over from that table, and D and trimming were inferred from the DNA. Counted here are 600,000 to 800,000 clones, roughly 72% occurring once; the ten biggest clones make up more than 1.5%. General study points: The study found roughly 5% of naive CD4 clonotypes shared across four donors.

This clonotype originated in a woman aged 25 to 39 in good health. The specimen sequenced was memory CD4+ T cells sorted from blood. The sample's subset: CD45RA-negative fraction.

CDR3 in amino acids: CASSVVERAYEQYF. CDR3 nucleotide sequence: TGCGCCAGCAGCGTTGTTGAAAGGGCATACGAGCAGTACTTC. J is TRBJ2-7 and V is TRBV5-1; D unresolved. The V end lost 4 bases, the J end lost 4 bases, and 15 bases lay between the germline ends. Per germline, CDR1 SGHRS and CDR2 YFSETQ. The CDR3 spans 14 residues.